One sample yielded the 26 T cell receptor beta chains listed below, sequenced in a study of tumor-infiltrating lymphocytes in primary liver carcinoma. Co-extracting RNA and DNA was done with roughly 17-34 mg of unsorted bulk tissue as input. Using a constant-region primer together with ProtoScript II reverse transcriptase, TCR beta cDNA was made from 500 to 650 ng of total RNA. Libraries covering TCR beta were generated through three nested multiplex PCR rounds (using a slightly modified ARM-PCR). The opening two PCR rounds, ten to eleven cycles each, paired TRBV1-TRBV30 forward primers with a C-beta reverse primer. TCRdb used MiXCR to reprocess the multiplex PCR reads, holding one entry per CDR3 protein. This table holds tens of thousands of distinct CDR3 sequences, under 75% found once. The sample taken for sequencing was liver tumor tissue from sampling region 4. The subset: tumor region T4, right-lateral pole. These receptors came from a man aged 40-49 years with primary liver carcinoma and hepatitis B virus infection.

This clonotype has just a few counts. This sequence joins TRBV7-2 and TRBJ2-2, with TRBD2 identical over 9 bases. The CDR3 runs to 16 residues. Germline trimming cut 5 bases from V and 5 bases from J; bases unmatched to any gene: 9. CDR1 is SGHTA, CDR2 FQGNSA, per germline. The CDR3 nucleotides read TGTGCCAGCAGCGCCAGACTAGCGGATAAAACCGGGGAGCTGTTTTTT. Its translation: CASSARLADKTGELFF.

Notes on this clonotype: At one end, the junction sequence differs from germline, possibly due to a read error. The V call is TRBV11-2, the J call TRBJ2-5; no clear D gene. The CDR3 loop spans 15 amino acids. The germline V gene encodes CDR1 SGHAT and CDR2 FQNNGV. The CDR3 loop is CASSLEAGGQETQYF. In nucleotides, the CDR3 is TGTGCTAGCAGCTTAGAGGCTGGCGGACAAGAGACCCAGTACTTC. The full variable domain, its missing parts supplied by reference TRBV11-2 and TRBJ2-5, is EAGVAQSPRYKIIEKRQSVAFWCNPISGHATLYWYQQILGQGPKLLIQFQNNGVVDDSQLPKDRFSAERLKGVDSTLKIQPAKLEDSAVYLCASSLEAGGQETQYFGPGTRLLVL.

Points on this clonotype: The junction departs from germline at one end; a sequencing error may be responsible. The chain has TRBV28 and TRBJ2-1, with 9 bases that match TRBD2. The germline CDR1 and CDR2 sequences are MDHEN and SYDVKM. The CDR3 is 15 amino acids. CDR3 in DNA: TGTGCCAACAGCTCCTGGACTAGCGCCAACAATGAGCAGTTTTTC. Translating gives CANSSWTSANNEQFF.

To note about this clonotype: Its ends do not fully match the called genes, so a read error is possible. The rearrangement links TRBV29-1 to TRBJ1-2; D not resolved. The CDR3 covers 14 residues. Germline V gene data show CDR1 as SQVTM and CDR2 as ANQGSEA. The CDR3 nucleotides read TGTAGCGTTTCACTTGACGTGTACTACTATGGCTACACTTTC. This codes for CSVSLDVYYYGYTF.

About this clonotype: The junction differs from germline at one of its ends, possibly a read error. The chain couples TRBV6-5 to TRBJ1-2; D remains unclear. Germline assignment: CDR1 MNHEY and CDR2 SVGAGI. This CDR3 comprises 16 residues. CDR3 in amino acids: CVSSSGVGVVNHGYTF. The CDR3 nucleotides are TGCGTCAGCAGTTCCGGGGTCGGGGTCGTCAACCATGGCTACACCTTC.

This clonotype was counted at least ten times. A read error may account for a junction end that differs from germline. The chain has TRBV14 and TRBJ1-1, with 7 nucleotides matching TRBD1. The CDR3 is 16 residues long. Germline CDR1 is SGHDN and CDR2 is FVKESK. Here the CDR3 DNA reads TGTGCTAGCAGCCCTGAAAGGGACAGAGGTAACACTGAAGCTTTCTTT. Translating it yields CASSPERDRGNTEAFF.

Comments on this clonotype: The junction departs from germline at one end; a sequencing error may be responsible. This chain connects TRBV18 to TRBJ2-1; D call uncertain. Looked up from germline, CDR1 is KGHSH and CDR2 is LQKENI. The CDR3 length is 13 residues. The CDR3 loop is CASSLSTGNEEFF. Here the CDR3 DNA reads TGTGCCAGCTCGCTCAGCACGGGTAATGAGGAGTTCTTC.

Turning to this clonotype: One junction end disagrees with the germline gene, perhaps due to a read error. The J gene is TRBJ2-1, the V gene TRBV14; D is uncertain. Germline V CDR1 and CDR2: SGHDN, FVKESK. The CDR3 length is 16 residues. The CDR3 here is CVSSAVAGWVNDEQFF. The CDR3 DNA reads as TGTGTCAGCAGTGCCGTAGCCGGATGGGTAAACGATGAGCAGTTCTTC.

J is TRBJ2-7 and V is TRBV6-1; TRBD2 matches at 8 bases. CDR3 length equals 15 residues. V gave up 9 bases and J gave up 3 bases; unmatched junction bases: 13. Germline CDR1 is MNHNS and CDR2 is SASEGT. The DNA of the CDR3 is TGTGCCAGGACGAGTAGCGGGAACCTTATCTACGAGCAGTACTTC. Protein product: CARTSSGNLIYEQYF.

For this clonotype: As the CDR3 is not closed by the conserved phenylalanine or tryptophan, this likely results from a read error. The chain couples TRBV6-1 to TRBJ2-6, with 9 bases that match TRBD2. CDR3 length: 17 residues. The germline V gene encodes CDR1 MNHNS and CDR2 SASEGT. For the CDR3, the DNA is TGTGCAAGCATGGGACTAGCCTCTTACTCTGGGGCCAACGTCCTGACTATC. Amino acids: CASMGLASYSGANVLTI.

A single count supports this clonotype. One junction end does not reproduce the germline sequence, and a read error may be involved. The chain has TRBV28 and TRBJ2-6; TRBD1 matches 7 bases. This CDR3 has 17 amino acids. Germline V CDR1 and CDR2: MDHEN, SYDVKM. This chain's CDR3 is CASSQARDSSWASVLTF. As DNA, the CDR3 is TGTGCCAGCAGCCAAGCCCGGGACAGCTCTTGGGCCAGCGTCCTGACTTTC. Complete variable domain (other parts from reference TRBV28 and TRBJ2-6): DVKVTQSSRYLVKRTGEKVFLECVQDMDHENMFWYRQDPGLGLRLIYFSYDVKMKEKGDIPEGYSVSREKKERFSLILESASTNQTSMYLCASSQARDSSWASVLTFGAGSRLTVL.

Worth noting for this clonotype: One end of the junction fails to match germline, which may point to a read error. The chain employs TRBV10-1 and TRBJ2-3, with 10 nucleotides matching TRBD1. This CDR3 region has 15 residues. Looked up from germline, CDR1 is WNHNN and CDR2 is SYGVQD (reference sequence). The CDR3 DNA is TGTGCCAGCAATCCTGGGACAGGGGTCGCAGATACGCAGTATTTT. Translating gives CASNPGTGVADTQYF.

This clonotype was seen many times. The DNA of the CDR3 is TGCAGTGCTATGAAGTTGTCGGCTAGCGGACGGGATACGCAGTATTTT. Protein: CSAMKLSASGRDTQYF. This sequence joins TRBV20-1 and TRBJ2-3; 7 nucleotides line up with TRBD2. The CDR3 is made up of 16 amino acids. J gave up 6 bases and V 4 bases, and 16 bases lay outside the gene matches. CDR1 and CDR2 from the germline V gene are DFQATT and SNEGSKA (reference sequence).

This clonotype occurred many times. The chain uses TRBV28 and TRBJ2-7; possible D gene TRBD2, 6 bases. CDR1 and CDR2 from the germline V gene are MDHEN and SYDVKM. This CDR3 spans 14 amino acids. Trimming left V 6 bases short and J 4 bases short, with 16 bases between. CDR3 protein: CASSPGRGGYEQYF. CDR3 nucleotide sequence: TGTGCCAGCAGCCCCGGGAGAGGCGGTTACGAGCAGTACTTC.

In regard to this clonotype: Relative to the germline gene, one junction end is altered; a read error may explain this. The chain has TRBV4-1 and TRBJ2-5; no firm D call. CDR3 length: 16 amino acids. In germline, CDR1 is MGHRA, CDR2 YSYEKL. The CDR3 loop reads CTSSPPAGGPGETQYF. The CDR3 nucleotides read TGCACCAGCAGCCCTCCTGCTGGCGGCCCTGGAGAGACCCAGTACTTC.

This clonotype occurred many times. Written as DNA, the CDR3 is TGTGCCAGCAGCTGGAGAGGGCTAGCGGGAGGTTTGAGCTCCTACAATGAGCAGTTCTTC. Translation: CASSWRGLAGGLSSYNEQFF. The chain uses TRBV13 and TRBJ2-1; 11 bases map to TRBD2. Germline CDR1 is PRHDT and CDR2 is FYEKMQ (reference sequence). The CDR3 length is 20 residues. V was clipped by 4 bases and J by 0 bases; unmatched bases: 14.

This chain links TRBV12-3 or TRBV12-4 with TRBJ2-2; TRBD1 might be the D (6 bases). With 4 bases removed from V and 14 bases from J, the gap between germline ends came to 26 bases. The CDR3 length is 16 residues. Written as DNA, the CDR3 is TGTGCCAGCAGTTCAGGGCAGGGGAGAGGGGTCGGGAATCTGTTTTTT. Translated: CASSSGQGRGVGNLFF.

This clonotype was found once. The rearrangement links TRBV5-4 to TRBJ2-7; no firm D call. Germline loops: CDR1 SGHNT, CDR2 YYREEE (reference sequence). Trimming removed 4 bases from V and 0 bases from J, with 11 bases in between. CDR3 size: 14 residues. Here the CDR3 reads CASSVARFSYEQYF. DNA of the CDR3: TGTGCCAGCAGCGTGGCCCGTTTCTCCTACGAGCAGTACTTC. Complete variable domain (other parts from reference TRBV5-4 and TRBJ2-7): ETGVTQSPTHLIKTRGQQVTLRCSSQSGHNTVSWYQQALGQGPQFIFQYYREEENGRGNFPPRFSGLQFPNYSSELNVNALELDDSALYLCASSVARFSYEQYFGPGTRLTVT.

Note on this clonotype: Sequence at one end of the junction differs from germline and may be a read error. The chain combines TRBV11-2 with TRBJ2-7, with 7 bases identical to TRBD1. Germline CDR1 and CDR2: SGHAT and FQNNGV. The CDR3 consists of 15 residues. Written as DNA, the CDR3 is TGTGCCAGAAGCTTTCGATGGACAGGAGAAAACGAGCAGTACTTC. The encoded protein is CARSFRWTGENEQYF.

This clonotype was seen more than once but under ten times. In nucleotides, the CDR3 is TGTGCCAGCGGGGATACAGGGGATCGGGACGGGCAGTACTTC. It encodes CASGDTGDRDGQYF. V is TRBV6-2 or TRBV6-3 and J is TRBJ2-7; 7 bases map to TRBD1. This CDR3 region has 14 residues. V shed 8 bases, J shed 9 bases, and the junction held 16 bases outside the gene matches. The germline CDR1 and CDR2 sequences are MNHEY and SVGEGT.

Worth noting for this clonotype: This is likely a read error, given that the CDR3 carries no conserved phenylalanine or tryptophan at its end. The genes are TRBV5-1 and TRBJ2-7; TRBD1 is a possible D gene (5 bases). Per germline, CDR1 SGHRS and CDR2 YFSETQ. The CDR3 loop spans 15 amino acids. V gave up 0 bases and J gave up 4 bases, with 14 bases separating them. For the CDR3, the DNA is TGCGCCAGCAGCTTGGTAGGGGTCTCCGATTACGAGCAGTACTCC. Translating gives CASSLVGVSDYEQYS.

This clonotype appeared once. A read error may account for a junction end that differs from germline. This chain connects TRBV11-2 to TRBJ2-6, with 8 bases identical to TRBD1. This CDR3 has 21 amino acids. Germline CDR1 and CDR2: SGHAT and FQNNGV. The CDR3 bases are TGTGCCAGCAGCATGGGGAGAGACAGGGGCATTTCCCTCACTGGGGTCAACGTCCTGACTTTC. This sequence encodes CASSMGRDRGISLTGVNVLTF.

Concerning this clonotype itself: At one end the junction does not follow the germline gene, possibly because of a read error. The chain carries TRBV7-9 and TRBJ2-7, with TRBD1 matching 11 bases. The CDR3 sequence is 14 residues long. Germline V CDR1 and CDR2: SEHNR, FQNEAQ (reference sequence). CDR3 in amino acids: CTSSLGQGAHEQYF. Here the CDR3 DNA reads TGTACCAGTAGCTTAGGACAGGGGGCCCACGAGCAGTACTTC.

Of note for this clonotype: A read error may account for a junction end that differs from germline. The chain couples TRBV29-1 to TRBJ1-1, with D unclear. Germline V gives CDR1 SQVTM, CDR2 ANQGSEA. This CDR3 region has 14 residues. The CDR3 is CSVELGHMNTKVFF. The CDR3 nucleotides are TGCAGCGTTGAACTTGGCCACATGAACACTAAAGTTTTCTTC.

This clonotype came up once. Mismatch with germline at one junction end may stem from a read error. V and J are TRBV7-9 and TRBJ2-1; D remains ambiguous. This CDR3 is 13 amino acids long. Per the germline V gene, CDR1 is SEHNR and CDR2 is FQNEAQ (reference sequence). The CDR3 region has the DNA TGTGCCAGCAGCTTGGTCAAGACCAATGAGCAGTTTTTC. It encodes CASSLVKTNEQFF.

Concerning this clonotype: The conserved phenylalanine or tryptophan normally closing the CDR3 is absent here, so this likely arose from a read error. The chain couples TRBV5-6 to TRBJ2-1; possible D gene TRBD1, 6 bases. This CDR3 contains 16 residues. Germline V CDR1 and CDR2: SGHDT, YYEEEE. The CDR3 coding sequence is TGTGCCAGCAGCCCGTCTGGGAGCGAGAGGGACAATGGGCAGTTCTGC. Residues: CASSPSGSERDNGQFC.